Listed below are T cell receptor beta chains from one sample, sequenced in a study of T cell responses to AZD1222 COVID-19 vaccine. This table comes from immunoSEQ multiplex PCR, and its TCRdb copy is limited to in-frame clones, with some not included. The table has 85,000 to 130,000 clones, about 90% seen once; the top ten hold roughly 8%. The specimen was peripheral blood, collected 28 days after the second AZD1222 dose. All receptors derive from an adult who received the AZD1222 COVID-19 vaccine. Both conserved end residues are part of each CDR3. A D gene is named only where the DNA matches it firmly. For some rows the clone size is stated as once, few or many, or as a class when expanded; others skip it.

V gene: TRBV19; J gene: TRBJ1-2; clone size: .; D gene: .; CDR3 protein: CASVYGGGGYTF; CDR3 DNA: TGTGCCAGTGTTTACGGCGGGGGAGGCTACACCTTC
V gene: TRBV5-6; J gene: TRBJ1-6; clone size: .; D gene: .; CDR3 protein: CASSHMTGGVNSPLHF; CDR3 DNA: TGTGCCAGCAGCCACATGACAGGCGGAGTTAATTCACCCCTCCACTTT
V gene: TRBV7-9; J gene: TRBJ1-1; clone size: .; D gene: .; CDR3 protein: CASSPGHKKTEAFF; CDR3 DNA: TGTGCCAGCAGCCCGGGACACAAAAAGACTGAAGCTTTCTTT
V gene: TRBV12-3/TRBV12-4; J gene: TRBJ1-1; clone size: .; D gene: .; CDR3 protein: CASSLMTATEAFF; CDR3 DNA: TGTGCCAGCAGTTTAATGACAGCCACAGAGGCTTTCTTT
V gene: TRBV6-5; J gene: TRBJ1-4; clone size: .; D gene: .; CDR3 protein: CASSYSRSGEREKLFF; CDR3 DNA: TGTGCCAGCAGTTACTCTCGTTCAGGGGAGCGGGAAAAACTGTTTTTT
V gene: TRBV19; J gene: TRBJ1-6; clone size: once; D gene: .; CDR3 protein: CASSPAFPSPLHF; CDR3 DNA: TGTGCCAGTAGCCCGGCCTTCCCGTCACCCCTCCACTTT
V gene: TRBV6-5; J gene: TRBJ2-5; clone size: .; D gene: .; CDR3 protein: CALPNKGTKQETQYF; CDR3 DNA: TGTGCCCTGCCTAATAAGGGGACGAAACAAGAGACCCAGTACTTC
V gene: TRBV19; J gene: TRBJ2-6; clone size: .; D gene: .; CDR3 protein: CASSTQLSGSGANVLTF; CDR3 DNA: TGTGCCAGTAGTACACAACTTTCCGGCTCTGGGGCCAACGTCCTGACTTTC
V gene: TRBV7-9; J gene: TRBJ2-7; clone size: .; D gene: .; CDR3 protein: CASSLLQGSAEQYF; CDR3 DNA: TGTGCCAGCAGCTTATTGCAGGGGAGTGCCGAGCAGTACTTC
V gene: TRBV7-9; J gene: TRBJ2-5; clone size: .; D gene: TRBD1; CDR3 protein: CASSLRGTGGVGTQETQYF; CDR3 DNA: TGTGCCAGCAGCTTGAGGGGGACAGGAGGCGTGGGGACCCAAGAGACCCAGTACTTC
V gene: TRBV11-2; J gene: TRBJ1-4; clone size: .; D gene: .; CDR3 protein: CASSPSPQSEKLFF; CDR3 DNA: TGTGCCAGCAGCCCCTCCCCCCAGTCTGAAAAACTGTTTTTT
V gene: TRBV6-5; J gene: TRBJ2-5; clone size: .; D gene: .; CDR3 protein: CASSLGYQETQYF; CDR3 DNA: TGTGCCAGCAGTCTGGGGTACCAAGAGACCCAGTACTTC
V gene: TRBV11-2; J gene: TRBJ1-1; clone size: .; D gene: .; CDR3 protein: CASSLDGQNTEAFF; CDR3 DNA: TGTGCCAGCAGCTTAGACGGGCAGAACACTGAAGCTTTCTTT
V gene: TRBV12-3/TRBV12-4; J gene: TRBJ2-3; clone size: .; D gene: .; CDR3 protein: CASSKDLGDTQYF; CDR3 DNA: TGTGCCAGCAGCAAGGACTTAGGAGATACGCAGTATTTT
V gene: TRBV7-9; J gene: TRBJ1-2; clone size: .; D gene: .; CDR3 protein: CASSLAVKAEAATYGYTF; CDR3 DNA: TGTGCCAGCAGCTTAGCGGTAAAGGCGGAGGCGGCGACCTATGGCTACACCTTC
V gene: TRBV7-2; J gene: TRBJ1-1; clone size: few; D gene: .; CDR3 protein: CASSLEYRRREYTEAFF; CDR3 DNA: TGTGCCAGCAGCTTAGAGTATAGAAGACGGGAGTACACTGAAGCTTTCTTT
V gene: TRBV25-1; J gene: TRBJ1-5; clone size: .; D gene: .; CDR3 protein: CASSPGSHSNQPQHF; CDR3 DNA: TGTGCCAGCAGTCCCGGGAGTCACAGCAATCAGCCCCAGCATTTT
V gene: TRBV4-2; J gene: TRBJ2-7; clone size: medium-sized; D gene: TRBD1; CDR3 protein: CASSQDTGGGSYEQYF; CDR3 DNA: TGTGCCAGCAGCCAAGACACAGGGGGTGGGTCCTACGAGCAGTACTTC
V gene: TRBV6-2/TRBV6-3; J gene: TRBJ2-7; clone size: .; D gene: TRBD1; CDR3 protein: CASSLRQSGTGSSYEQYF; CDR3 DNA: TGTGCCAGCAGTCTACGTCAGTCCGGGACAGGGAGCTCCTACGAGCAGTACTTC
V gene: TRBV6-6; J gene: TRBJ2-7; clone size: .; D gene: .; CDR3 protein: CASSPGNLGPGLPYEQYF; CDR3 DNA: TGTGCCAGCAGTCCCGGTAATTTGGGGCCAGGACTTCCCTACGAGCAGTACTTC
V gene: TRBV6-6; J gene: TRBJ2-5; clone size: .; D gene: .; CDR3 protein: CASSYRAGEETQYF; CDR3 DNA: TGTGCCAGCAGTTACAGGGCAGGGGAAGAGACCCAGTACTTC
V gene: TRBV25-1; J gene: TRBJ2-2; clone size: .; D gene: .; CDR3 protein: CASSEADVTGELFF; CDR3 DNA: TGTGCCAGCAGTGAAGCCGATGTTACCGGGGAGCTGTTTTTT
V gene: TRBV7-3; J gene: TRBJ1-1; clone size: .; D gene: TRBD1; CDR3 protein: CASSSDRVSDQAFF; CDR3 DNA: TGTGCCAGCAGCTCGGACAGGGTTTCCGACCAAGCTTTCTTT
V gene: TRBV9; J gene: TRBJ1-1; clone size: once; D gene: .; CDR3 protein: CASSVEVGNTEAFF; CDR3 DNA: TGTGCCAGCAGCGTAGAGGTGGGAAACACTGAAGCTTTCTTT
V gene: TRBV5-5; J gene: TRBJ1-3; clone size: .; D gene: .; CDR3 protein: CASSFAPTGSSGNTIYF; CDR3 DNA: TGTGCCAGCAGCTTTGCACCCACAGGGTCGTCTGGAAACACCATATATTTT
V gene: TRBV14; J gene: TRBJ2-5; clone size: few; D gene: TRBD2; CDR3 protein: CASSQEPSGGPFVKEETQYF; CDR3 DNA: TGTGCCAGCAGCCAAGAGCCCAGCGGGGGGCCCTTTGTTAAGGAAGAGACCCAGTACTTC
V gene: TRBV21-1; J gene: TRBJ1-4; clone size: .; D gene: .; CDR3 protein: CAIPEGRGADF; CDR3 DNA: TGTGCCATCCCCGAGGGGCGGGGTGCAGATTTT
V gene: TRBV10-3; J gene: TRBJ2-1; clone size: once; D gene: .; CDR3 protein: CAISDVRAGGDEQFF; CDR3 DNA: TGTGCCATCAGTGATGTCCGGGCCGGGGGCGATGAGCAGTTCTTC
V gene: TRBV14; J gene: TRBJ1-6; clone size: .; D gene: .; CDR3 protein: CASSPLGTRDNSPLHF; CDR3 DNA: TGTGCCAGCAGCCCCCTCGGGACGAGGGATAATTCACCCCTCCACTTT
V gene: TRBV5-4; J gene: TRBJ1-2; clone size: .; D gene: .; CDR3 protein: CASSLETQGYGYTF; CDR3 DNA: TGTGCCAGCAGCTTAGAAACACAGGGTTATGGCTACACCTTC
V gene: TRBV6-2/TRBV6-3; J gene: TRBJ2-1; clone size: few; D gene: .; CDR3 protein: CASSRLLRGHNEQFF; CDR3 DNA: TGTGCCAGCAGTCGCCTTTTGAGGGGACACAATGAGCAGTTCTTC
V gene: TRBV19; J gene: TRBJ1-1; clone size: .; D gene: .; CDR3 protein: CASSIGLKEAFF; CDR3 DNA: TGTGCCAGTAGTATCGGATTAAAGGAAGCTTTCTTT
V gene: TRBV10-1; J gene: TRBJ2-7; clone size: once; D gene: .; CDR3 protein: CASTGGPYEQYF; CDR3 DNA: TGCGCCAGCACGGGGGGCCCCTACGAGCAGTACTTC
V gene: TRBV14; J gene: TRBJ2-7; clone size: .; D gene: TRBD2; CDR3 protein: CASSRQSGGSYEQYF; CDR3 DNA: TGTGCCAGCAGCCGCCAGTCGGGGGGCTCCTACGAGCAGTACTTC
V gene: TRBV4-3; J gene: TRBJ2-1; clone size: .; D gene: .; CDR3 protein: CASSQGGFLQKTYNEQFF; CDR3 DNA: TGCGCCAGCAGCCAAGGAGGATTTTTACAGAAAACCTACAATGAGCAGTTCTTC
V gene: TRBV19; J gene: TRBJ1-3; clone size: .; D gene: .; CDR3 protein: CASIGQISGNTIYF; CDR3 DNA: TGTGCCAGTATCGGACAGATCTCTGGAAACACCATATATTTT
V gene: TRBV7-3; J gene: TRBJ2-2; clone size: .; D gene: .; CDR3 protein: CASSPGSLWTGELFF; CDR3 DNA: TGTGCCAGCAGCCCAGGGAGTTTATGGACCGGGGAGCTGTTTTTT
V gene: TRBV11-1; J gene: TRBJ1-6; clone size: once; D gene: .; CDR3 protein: CASSLFGTLNSPLHF; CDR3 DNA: TGTGCCAGCAGCTTGTTCGGGACTCTTAATTCACCCCTCCACTTT
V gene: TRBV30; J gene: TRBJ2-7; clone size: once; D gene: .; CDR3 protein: CAWERGGEQYF; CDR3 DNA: TGTGCCTGGGAGAGAGGGGGCGAGCAGTACTTC
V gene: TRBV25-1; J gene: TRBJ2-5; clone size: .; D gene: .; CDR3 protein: CASSDGRGRKETQYF; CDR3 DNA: TGTGCCAGCAGTGATGGGCGGGGCCGTAAGGAGACCCAGTACTTC
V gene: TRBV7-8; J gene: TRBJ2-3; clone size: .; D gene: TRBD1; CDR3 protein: CASSHVGIGQGGDTQYF; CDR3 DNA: TGTGCCAGCAGCCACGTCGGAATTGGACAGGGTGGGGATACGCAGTATTTT
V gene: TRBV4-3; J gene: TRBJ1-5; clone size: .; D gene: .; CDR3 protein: CASSQDWRAATVTQPQHF; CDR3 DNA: TGCGCCAGCAGCCAAGACTGGAGGGCGGCAACCGTTACCCAACCCCAGCATTTT
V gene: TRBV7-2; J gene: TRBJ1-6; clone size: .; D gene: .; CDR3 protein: CASSLVADSPLHF; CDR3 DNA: TGTGCCAGCAGCCTCGTAGCTGATTCACCCCTCCACTTT
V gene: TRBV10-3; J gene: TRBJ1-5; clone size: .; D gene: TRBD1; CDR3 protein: CATRTGAQPQHF; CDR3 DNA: TGTGCCACTCGGACAGGGGCTCAGCCCCAGCATTTT
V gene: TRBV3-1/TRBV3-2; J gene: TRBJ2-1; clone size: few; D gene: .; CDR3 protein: CASSQDRRDWRNEQFF; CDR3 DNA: TGTGCCAGCAGCCAAGATAGGAGGGACTGGCGTAATGAGCAGTTCTTC